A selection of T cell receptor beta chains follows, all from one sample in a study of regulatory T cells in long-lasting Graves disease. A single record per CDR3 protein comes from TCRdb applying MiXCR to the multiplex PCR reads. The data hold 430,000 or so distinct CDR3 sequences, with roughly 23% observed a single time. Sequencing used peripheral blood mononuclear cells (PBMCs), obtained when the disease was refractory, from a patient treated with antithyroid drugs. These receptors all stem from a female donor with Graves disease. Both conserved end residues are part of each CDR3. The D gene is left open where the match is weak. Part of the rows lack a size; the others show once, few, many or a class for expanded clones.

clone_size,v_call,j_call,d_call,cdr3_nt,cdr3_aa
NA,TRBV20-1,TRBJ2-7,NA,TGCAGTGCTGGACGACAGCTGAAAGGGGAGCAGTACTTC,CSAGRQLKGEQYF
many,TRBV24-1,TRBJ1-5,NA,TGTGCCACCAGTGACAGGCAGGGAGGCAATCAGCCCCAGCATTTT,CATSDRQGGNQPQHF
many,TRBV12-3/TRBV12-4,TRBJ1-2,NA,TGTGCCAGCAGATCCCGCGGGGCCTCCTATGGCTACACCTTC,CASRSRGASYGYTF
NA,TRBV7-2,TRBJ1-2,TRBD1,TGTGCCAGCGGACAGGGTCCTTCTGCTAACTATGGCTACACCTTC,CASGQGPSANYGYTF
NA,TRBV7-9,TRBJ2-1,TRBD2,TGTGCCAGCAGCGAGACCGGGACTAGCGGGGGGGCTCGGAATGAGCAGTTCTTC,CASSETGTSGGARNEQFF
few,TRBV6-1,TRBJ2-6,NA,TGTGCCAGCATGTTAGGGGTGGCTGGGGCCAACGTCCTGACTTTC,CASMLGVAGANVLTF
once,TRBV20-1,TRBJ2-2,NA,TGCAGTGCTAGAGATAAAGACTCTAACACCGGGGAGCTGTTTTTT,CSARDKDSNTGELFF
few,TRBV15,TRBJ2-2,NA,TGTGCCACCAGCAGAGGGGCGGGGGAGCTGTTTTTT,CATSRGAGELFF
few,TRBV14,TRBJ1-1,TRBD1,TGTGCCAGCAGCCAAGATCTTCGAGGACAGGGGTTGGGAAACACTGAAGCTTTCTTT,CASSQDLRGQGLGNTEAFF
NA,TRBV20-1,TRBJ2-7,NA,TGCAGTGCTCCGCCTCAGGGGAAGTTCTACGAGCAGTACTTC,CSAPPQGKFYEQYF
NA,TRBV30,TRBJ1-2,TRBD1,TGTGCCTGGAGTGTAGGGACAGGGACTGGCTACACCTTC,CAWSVGTGTGYTF
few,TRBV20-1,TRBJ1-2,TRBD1,TGCAGTGCCAGACACGGGACAGATGGGAATGGCTACACCTTC,CSARHGTDGNGYTF
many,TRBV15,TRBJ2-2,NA,TGTGCCACCAGCAGAATTGAAGGGGGGGAGCTGTTTTTT,CATSRIEGGELFF
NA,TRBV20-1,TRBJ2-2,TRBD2,TGCAGTGCTATAATACCTAGCGGGGAGAACACCTGGGAGCTGTTTTTT,CSAIIPSGENTWELFF
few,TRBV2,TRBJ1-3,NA,TGTGCCAGCAGTGAGACAGGCGGAAACACCATATATTTT,CASSETGGNTIYF
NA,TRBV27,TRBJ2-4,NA,TGTGCCAGCAGGACCGGACAGCTTGGGACCAAAAACATTCAGTACTTC,CASRTGQLGTKNIQYF
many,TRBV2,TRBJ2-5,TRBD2,TGTGCCAGCAGTGAAGGATGGACTAGCGGGAGAGAGGAGACCCAGTACTTC,CASSEGWTSGREETQYF
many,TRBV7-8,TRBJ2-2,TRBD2,TGTGCCAGCAGCCCCGCCCCGGGAGGCACAACCGGGGAGCTGTTTTTT,CASSPAPGGTTGELFF
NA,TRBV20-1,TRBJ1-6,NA,TGCAGTGCTAGTTTGGGTTCGGAGTCCTATAATTCACCCCTCCACTTT,CSASLGSESYNSPLHF
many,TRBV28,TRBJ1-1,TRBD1,TGTGCCAGCAGACAACTCAGGGGGCCCAGGGGGAACACTGAAGCTTTCTTT,CASRQLRGPRGNTEAFF
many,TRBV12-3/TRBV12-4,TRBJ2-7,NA,TGTGCCAGCAGTTTTTCTCCGGGGGGCGCTCGGGAGCAGTACTTC,CASSFSPGGAREQYF
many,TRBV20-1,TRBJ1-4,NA,TGCAGTGCTAGAGATCGGTTGGATAATGAAAAACTGTTTTTT,CSARDRLDNEKLFF
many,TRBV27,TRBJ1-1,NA,TGTGCCAGTCAAGGGGGCACTGAAGCTTTCTTT,CASQGGTEAFF
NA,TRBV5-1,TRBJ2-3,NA,TGCGCCAGCAGCTTGGTAGGGCTTGGGGATACGCAGTATTTT,CASSLVGLGDTQYF
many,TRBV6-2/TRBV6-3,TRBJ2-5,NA,TGTGCCAGCAGTTACGGAGGCGGTGGGGGCGCCGGGACCCAGTACTTC,CASSYGGGGGAGTQYF
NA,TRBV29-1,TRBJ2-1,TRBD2,TGCAGCGTTGAAGGACTAGCGGGCCTCAATGAGCAGTTCTTC,CSVEGLAGLNEQFF
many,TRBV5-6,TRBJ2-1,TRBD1,TGTGCCAGCAGCTTTGGGGACAGAAGTTACAATGAGCAGTTCTTC,CASSFGDRSYNEQFF
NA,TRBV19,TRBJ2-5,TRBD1,TGTGCCAGTAGGAAGGACAGGAGGTCCCAAGAGACCCAGTACTTC,CASRKDRRSQETQYF
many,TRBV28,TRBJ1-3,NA,TGTGCCAGCAGTCCCTATACGGAAGTCCGAATCAACACCATATATTTT,CASSPYTEVRINTIYF
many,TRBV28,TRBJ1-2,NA,TGTGCCAGCAGTTTACGCGGGGGGGGGAATGGCTACACCTTC,CASSLRGGGNGYTF
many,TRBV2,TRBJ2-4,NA,TGTGCCAGCAGTGAGGACTTGACAGGGAGGGCCAAAAACATTCAGTACTTC,CASSEDLTGRAKNIQYF